This entry is about one T cell receptor beta chain. What it binds is not known. This sample is drawn from a study of OX40 agonist ivuxolimab in advanced cancers. Study-level findings and limits: By week 6 at 0.1 to 3.0 mg/kg, blood CD4+ and CD8+ T cells had expanded clonally. Antigen specificity remained undetermined for the expanded peripheral T cells. On average, CD8+ T cells had more expanded clones than CD4+.

This table comes from immunoSEQ multiplex PCR, and its TCRdb copy is limited to in-frame clones, with some not included. The top ten hold around 0.3% of the sample, which has tens of thousands of clones, over 85% seen once. CDR3 length: 15 residues. V was shortened by 4 bases and J by 2 bases, with 18 bases between the two germline ends. From germline, CDR1 is SQVTM and CDR2 ANQGSEA. The source was CD4+ or CD8+ T cells sorted from blood, collected in a trial of the OX40 agonist ivuxolimab. This sequence was found in an adult with an advanced solid tumor such as melanoma, head and neck, liver or kidney cancer. V gene TRBV29-1 combines with J gene TRBJ2-7, with a tentative D call TRBD1 (5 bases). CDR3 bases: TGCAGCGTTGTTGGGGCCTCGACAACCGCCTACGAGCAGTACTTC. Residues: CSVVGASTTAYEQYF.